This T cell receptor (beta chain) was documented in a study of blood T cells in healthy people across ages (dated by TCRdb to about 2015). As for the study more broadly: In model experiments, template switching captured roughly one uniquely barcoded TCR beta cDNA molecule for every two T cells. Donors were grouped into four age groups: young (average about 15 years), middle-aged (around 39), aged (about 60) and long-lived (just over 80). Age-related changes in TCR beta repertoire diversity were measured in the study by deep sequencing normalized with unique cDNA molecular identifiers. Using the same blood draw, the study looked at two additional independent replicas of 1 million unique cDNA reads for two donors, one aged 18 to 30 and the other aged 80 or older.

Receptor libraries were prepared by 5' RACE. The run used an Illumina HiSeq 2500. A second PCR of about 7 to 12 cycles was run with a J-beta primer mix and a sample-barcoded 5' primer. A unique molecular identifier was introduced onto each TCR beta cDNA molecule by a template-switch 5' adaptor carrying 12 random nucleotides. At least 2.5 million CDR3-containing paired-end reads were obtained from each sample. All of the RNA was converted into first-strand cDNA using the Mint cDNA synthesis kit, with a TRBC-specific oligonucleotide serving as the primer. Following uracil-DNA glycosylase treatment, a first 18-cycle PCR with universal primers M1SS and BC2_uni_R was performed on all cDNA. The authors' pipeline ran thus. For normalization, 1 million high-quality reads, each with a distinct molecular identifier, were randomly selected from each sample. Reads sharing molecular identifiers were discarded rather than binned into consensus sequences. MiTCR, set to a Q25 quality threshold and the strictest error-elimination algorithm, was used for CDR3 identification, clonotype clustering and error correction. A nonparametric unseen species model with Euler transformation was used to estimate a lower bound on total TCR beta diversity. TCRdb itself trimmed the public reads at Q25 with fastp, ran MiXCR and retained productive beta chains. Each entry is one CDR3 protein sequence, shown with its most common DNA and genes. Clone size and V and J calls follow TCRdb, not the original study. Here the sample has about 930,000 distinct CDR3 sequences; approximately 32% occur a single time. 10% of the sample belongs to the ten largest clones.

The donors were some 39 Caucasian individuals from Russia, aged about 6 to 95 years, who were systemically healthy. Ten milliliters of peripheral blood were drawn from each donor into EDTA-treated Vacutainer tubes. Ficoll-Paque density-gradient centrifugation was used to isolate PBMCs, with at least 6.5 million obtained per sample. Trizol reagent was used to extract total RNA from PBMCs, with at least 5 micrograms per sample. Naive CD45RAhigh/CD27high T cell percentages were measured by flow cytometry on a PBMC aliquot from every donor. Unmatched junction bases come to 5, with V trimmed by 1 base and J by 3 bases. Counted from cysteine to phenylalanine, this CDR3 has 16 amino acids. Only the CDR3 region is kept as DNA, spanning 48 bases read in frame from base 1. The germline V gene (reference sequence) gives CDR1 as LGHDT and CDR2 as YNNKEL. On the study overall, not on this receptor specifically: There was a strong correlation between observed TCR beta diversity and the percentage of naive T cells measured by flow cytometry. Because the CMV infection status of the donors was unknown, age-related changes in expanded clonotypes may potentially have been confounded. Since profiling was done on bulk unsorted PBMCs, naive and antigen-experienced compartments could not be conclusively compared. Observed TCR beta diversity per million T cells fell roughly linearly with age, and a significant reduction was already apparent by age roughly 41. Compared with the aged group, the long-lived group had more naive CD4+ T cells, fewer expanded clones and increased TCR diversity, a pattern suggesting age selection. Estimates of total diversity based on one million sequenced T cells were regarded as lower bounds and as underestimates.

Regarding this clonotype: Its antigen is not yet known. No much larger clonotype is one base removed from it; base qualities were not supplied.

The sample also formed part of further work on T cells of mothers and their children. As described in the second report: Donors were nine systemically healthy Caucasian individuals: three mothers and their six children. cDNA synthesis used all of the extracted RNA, with around 1.4 ug of RNA in each 15 ul reaction. In the second PCR, the M1S primer added sample barcodes and 2-4 random nucleotides. Each mother yielded over 8.5 million TCR beta CDR3 reads and each child some 3 million reads. TCR recombination output is similarly shaped by thymic selection in related and unrelated pairs, with a minor effect exerted by inherited differences. Normalized repertoire overlap was always found to be slightly, but never significantly, higher in related mother-child pairs than in unrelated mother-child pairs. With a sensitivity of about 100 clones per million clonotypes, no persistent microchimeric T cell clones were detected. In the study, deep NGS was used to compare the TCR beta repertoires of mothers and children, and features distinguishing related mother-child pairs from unrelated individuals were sought. Mothers averaged roughly 40 +/- 4 years of age and children averaged around 10 +/- 4 years. After adapter ligation was performed with NEBNext reagents, the libraries were sequenced on an Illumina HiSeq 2000 with 100+100 nt paired-end reads. To prevent cross-contamination, the mother and child libraries were prepared a month apart and were sequenced in separate runs. For each donor, somewhere between roughly 500,000 and 2,100,000 distinct TCR beta clonotypes were identified. Naive TCR beta clonotypes were estimated from low-frequency clonotypes matched to each donor's FACS-determined naive share, without sorting.

Sequenced: blood. The receptor was derived from a woman between 40 and 55 years old in good health. This chain joins TRBV3-1 to TRBJ2-3, with TRBD1 matching 9 junction bases. The nucleotide sequence is TGTGCCAGCAGCCAAGTATCCGGGACAGGGACAGATACGCAGTATTTT. Its amino acids are CASSQVSGTGTDTQYF.